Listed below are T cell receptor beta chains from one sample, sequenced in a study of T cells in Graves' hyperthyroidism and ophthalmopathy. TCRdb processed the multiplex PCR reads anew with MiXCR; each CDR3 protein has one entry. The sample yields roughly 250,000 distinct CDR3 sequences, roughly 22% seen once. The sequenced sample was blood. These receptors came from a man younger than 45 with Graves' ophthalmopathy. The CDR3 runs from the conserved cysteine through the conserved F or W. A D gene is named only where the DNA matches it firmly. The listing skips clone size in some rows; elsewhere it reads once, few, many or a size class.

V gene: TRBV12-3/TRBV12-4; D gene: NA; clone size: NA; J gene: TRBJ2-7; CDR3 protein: CASSSGGTFSYEQYF; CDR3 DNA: TGTGCCAGCAGTTCTGGAGGGACTTTTTCCTACGAGCAGTACTTC
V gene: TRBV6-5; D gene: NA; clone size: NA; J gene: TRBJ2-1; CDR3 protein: CASSYGVRWNEQFF; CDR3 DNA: TGTGCCAGCAGTTACGGCGTTCGGTGGAATGAGCAGTTCTTC
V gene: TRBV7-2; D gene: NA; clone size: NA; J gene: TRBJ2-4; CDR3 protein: CASSLATAGDITENIQYF; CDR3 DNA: TGTGCCAGCAGCTTAGCCACTGCCGGGGATATTACCGAAAACATTCAGTACTTC
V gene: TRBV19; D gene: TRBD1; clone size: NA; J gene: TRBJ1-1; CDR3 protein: CASSRLRTGAMNTEAFF; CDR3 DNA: TGTGCCAGTAGTAGGCTCCGGACAGGGGCCATGAACACTGAAGCTTTCTTT
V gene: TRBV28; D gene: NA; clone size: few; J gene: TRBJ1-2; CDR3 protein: CASSRGSGGYTF; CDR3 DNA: TGTGCCAGCAGTCGGGGGTCCGGCGGCTACACCTTC
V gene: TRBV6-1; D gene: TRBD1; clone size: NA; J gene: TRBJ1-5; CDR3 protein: CASRAPGQNQPQHF; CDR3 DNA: TGTGCCAGCAGAGCTCCGGGACAGAATCAGCCCCAGCATTTT
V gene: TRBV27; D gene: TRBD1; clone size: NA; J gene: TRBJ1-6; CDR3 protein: CASSSPGQLNSPLHF; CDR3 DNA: TGTGCCAGCAGTTCACCGGGACAGCTCAATTCACCCCTCCACTTT
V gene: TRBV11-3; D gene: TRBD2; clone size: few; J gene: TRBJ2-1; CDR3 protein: CASSETSGHNEQFF; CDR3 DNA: TGTGCCAGCAGCGAGACTAGCGGTCACAATGAGCAGTTCTTC
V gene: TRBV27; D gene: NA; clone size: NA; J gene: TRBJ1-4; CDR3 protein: CASSSTGRTNEKLFF; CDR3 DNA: TGTGCCAGCAGTTCGACAGGCAGAACTAATGAAAAACTGTTTTTT
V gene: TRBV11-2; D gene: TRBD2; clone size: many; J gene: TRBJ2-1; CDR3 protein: CASSFFNPATSPKNEQFF; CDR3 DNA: TGTGCCAGCAGCTTTTTTAATCCCGCGACTAGCCCCAAGAATGAGCAGTTCTTC
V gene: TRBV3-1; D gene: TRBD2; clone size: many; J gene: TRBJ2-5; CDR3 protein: CASSQGITSGRETQYF; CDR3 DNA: TGTGCCAGCAGCCAAGGAATAACTAGCGGTCGGGAGACCCAGTACTTC
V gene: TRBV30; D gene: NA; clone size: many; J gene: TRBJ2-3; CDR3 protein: CAWSRATDTQYF; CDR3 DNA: TGTGCCTGGAGCAGGGCCACAGATACGCAGTATTTT
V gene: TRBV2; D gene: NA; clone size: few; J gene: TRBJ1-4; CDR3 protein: CASSDDRAGTNEKLFF; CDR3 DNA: TGTGCCAGCAGTGATGACCGAGCCGGGACTAATGAAAAACTGTTTTTT
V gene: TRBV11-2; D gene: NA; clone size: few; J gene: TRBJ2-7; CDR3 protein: CASSFTIYEQYF; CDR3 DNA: TGTGCCAGCAGCTTCACTATCTACGAGCAGTACTTC
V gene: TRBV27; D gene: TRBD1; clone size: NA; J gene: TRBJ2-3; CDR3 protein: CASTFRDRSTDTQYF; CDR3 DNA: TGTGCCAGCACTTTTAGGGACAGAAGCACAGATACGCAGTATTTT
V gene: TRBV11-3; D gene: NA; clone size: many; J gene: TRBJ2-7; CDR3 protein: CASSPQEVSYEQYF; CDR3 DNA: TGTGCCAGCAGCCCTCAAGAGGTTTCCTACGAGCAGTACTTC
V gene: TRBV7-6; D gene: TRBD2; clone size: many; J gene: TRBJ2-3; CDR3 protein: CASSGSGSEDTQYF; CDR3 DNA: TGTGCCAGCAGCGGCAGCGGGAGCGAAGATACGCAGTATTTT